A single sample is the source of the 15 T cell receptor beta chains below, sequenced in a study of glioma-infiltrating T cells after dendritic cell vaccination. Sequencing used immunoSEQ multiplex PCR; TCRdb keeps in-frame clones, though not all of them. The sample has approximately 36,000 clones, roughly 79% seen once. The starting material was blood, obtained before dendritic cell vaccination. These receptors all come from a human donor with glioblastoma.

This clone was detected a few times. The chain combines TRBV30 with TRBJ2-3, with 15 bases identical to TRBD2. Looked up from germline, CDR1 is GTSNPN and CDR2 is SVGIG (reference sequence). Trimming took 3 bases from V and 3 from J; bases not matched to a gene: 16. The CDR3 contains 20 residues. Here the CDR3 reads CAWRGLGLAGGYGMTDTQYF. The CDR3 nucleotides are TGTGCCTGGAGGGGACTTGGACTAGCGGGGGGGTACGGTATGACAGATACGCAGTATTTT.

DNA for the CDR3: TGTGCCAGCAGCCAAGGGACAGACTCCTACGAGCAGTACTTC. It is translated as CASSQGTDSYEQYF. The chain carries TRBV4-2 and TRBJ2-7, with D tentatively TRBD1 (6 bases). The CDR3 has 14 residues. V was trimmed by 1 base and J by 0 bases, leaving 7 bases between them. In germline, CDR1 is LGHNA, CDR2 YNFKEQ.

The chain links TRBV27 to TRBJ2-1, with D unclear. In germline, CDR1 is MNHEY, CDR2 SMNVEV (reference sequence). This CDR3 contains 14 residues. V lost 7 bases to trimming and J lost 9 bases, with 19 bases between them. CDR3 loop: CASTPLSNTGEQFF. The CDR3 DNA reads TGTGCCAGCACCCCGTTATCGAACACGGGTGAGCAGTTCTTC.

The CDR3 DNA reads as TGTGCCATCAGTGGGACAGGGTCCAATCAGCCCCAGCATTTT. This encodes CAISGTGSNQPQHF. The chain uses TRBV10-3 and TRBJ1-5, with 8 bases aligning to TRBD1. The junction had 2 bases not matched to a gene; V was cut back by 4 bases and J by 3 bases. The CDR3 is 14 amino acids. Germline assignment: CDR1 ENHRY and CDR2 SYGVKD.

This chain uses TRBV6-5 with TRBJ2-7; D might be TRBD2 (5 bases). The germline CDR1 and CDR2 sequences are MNHEY and SVGAGI. The CDR3 loop spans 15 amino acids. The V end was cut by 6 bases, the J end by 1 base, with 16 bases between. This CDR3 reads CASSPRGYRSYEQYF. CDR3 DNA: TGTGCCAGCAGCCCCCGGGGATACAGATCCTACGAGCAGTACTTC.

This clone was recorded only once. The V call is TRBV25-1, the J call TRBJ2-6; 8 bases are shared with TRBD2. Germline-derived CDR1 and CDR2 are MGHDK and SYGVNS. The V gene end was trimmed by 2 bases and the J gene end by 2 bases; junction bases not matched to a gene: 8. This CDR3 has 18 residues. CDR3 sequence reads: CASSEQAGGGTGANVLTF. DNA for the CDR3: TGTGCCAGCAGTGAACAGGCGGGGGGCGGTACTGGGGCCAACGTCCTGACTTTC.

This clone was seen only a few times. The chain recombines TRBV11-3 with TRBJ2-3; tentatively, D is TRBD1 (5 bases). This CDR3 contains 15 residues. Trimming removed 5 bases at V and 4 bases at J, with 16 bases between. CDR1 and CDR2 (germline): SGHNT, YENEEA. CDR3 region: CASSLALGAADTQYF. The DNA of the CDR3 is TGTGCCAGCAGCCTGGCCCTAGGGGCCGCAGATACGCAGTATTTT.

This rearrangement joins TRBV9 to TRBJ2-5, with TRBD1 identical over 7 bases. CDR1 and CDR2 (germline): SGDLS, YYNGEE. Trimming removed 4 bases from V and 5 bases from J; junction bases left unmatched: 8. The CDR3 is 14 residues long. CDR3 coding DNA: TGTGCCAGCAGCCCCGAGGGACAGTGGGAGACCCAGTACTTC. Protein sequence: CASSPEGQWETQYF.

J is TRBJ2-1 and V is TRBV5-1; 7 bases line up with TRBD1. Germline assignment: CDR1 SGHRS and CDR2 YFSETQ. With 2 bases clipped from V and 7 bases from J, the junction kept 6 bases outside the gene matches. CDR3 size: 14 residues. The CDR3 reads CASSLQGSVNEQFF. Here the CDR3 DNA reads TGCGCCAGCAGCTTACAGGGGTCTGTAAATGAGCAGTTCTTC.

V and J are TRBV9 and TRBJ2-3, with D hard to call. The germline V gene encodes CDR1 SGDLS and CDR2 YYNGEE. The CDR3 consists of 11 residues. Trimming left V 3 bases short and J 6 bases short, with 5 bases between. The CDR3 spells CASSAEDTQYF. As DNA, the CDR3 is TGTGCCAGCAGCGCGGAGGATACGCAGTATTTT.

This clone was recorded a few times. J is TRBJ2-5 and V is TRBV18; D is perhaps TRBD2 (7 bases). Trimming stripped 1 base from V and 0 bases from J, with 9 bases between. Germline V lookup: CDR1 KGHSH, CDR2 LQKENI. The CDR3 is 15 residues long. CDR3 protein: CASSPRGGDQETQYF. For the CDR3, the DNA is TGTGCCAGCTCACCACGAGGGGGGGACCAAGAGACCCAGTACTTC.

The rearrangement links TRBV19 to TRBJ1-1, with D perhaps matching TRBD1 (6 bases). Germline V lookup: CDR1 LNHDA, CDR2 SQIVND (reference sequence). CDR3 length equals 15 residues. V gave up 6 bases and J gave up 5 bases, with 19 bases separating them. The CDR3 region is CASRLRTDWDTEAFF. The CDR3 region has the DNA TGTGCCAGTAGGCTAAGGACAGATTGGGATACTGAAGCTTTCTTT.

This clone appeared a few times. The chain couples TRBV9 to TRBJ1-2; 8 nucleotides line up with TRBD1. CDR1 is SGDLS, CDR2 YYNGEE, per germline. V gave up 0 bases and J gave up 6 bases; unmatched junction bases: 10. The CDR3 spans 16 residues. The CDR3 reads CASSVATDRGQDGYTF. The CDR3 DNA reads as TGTGCCAGCAGCGTAGCTACAGACAGGGGACAAGATGGCTACACCTTC.

The genes are TRBV12-5 and TRBJ2-5; 12 bases are shared with TRBD1. The CDR3 extends over 15 amino acids. Germline trimming cut 6 bases from V and 5 bases from J; bases unmatched to any gene: 7. Germline CDR1 and CDR2: LGHNT and FRNRAP. In DNA, the CDR3 is TGTGCTAGTGGGGGGGGACAGGGGGCATGGGAGACCCAGTACTTC. Protein: CASGGGQGAWETQYF.

The V and J genes are TRBV7-3 and TRBJ2-3; 10 positions agree with TRBD2. Trimming cost V 5 bases and J 3 bases; bases outside gene matches: 14. The CDR3 is 18 amino acids. Per the germline V gene, CDR1 is SGHTA and CDR2 is FQGTGA. The CDR3: CASSMYATGLAITDTQYF. In DNA form, the CDR3 reads TGTGCCAGCAGCATGTACGCCACGGGACTAGCGATTACAGATACGCAGTATTTT. Supplemented by reference TRBV7-3 and TRBJ2-3, the full variable domain reads GAGVSQTPSNKVTEKGKYVELRCDPISGHTALYWYRQSLGQGPEFLIYFQGTGAADDSGLPNDRFFAVRPEGSVSTLKIQRTERGDSAVYLCASSMYATGLAITDTQYFGPGTRLTVL.